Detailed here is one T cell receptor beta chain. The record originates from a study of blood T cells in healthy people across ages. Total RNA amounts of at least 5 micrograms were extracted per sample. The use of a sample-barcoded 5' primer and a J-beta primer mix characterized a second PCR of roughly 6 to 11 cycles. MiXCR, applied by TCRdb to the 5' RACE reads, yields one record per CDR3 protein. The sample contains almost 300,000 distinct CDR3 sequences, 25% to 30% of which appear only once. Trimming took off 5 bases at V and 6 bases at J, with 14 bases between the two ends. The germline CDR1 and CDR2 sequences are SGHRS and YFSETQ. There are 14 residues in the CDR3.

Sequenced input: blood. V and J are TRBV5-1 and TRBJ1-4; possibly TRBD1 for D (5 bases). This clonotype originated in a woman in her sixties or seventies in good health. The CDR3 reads CASRSGRGDEKLFF. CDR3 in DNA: TGCGCCAGCAGATCCGGGCGAGGGGATGAAAAACTGTTTTTT. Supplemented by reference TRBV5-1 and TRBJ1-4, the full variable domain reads KAGVTQTPRYLIKTRGQQVTLSCSPISGHRSVSWYQQTPGQGLQFLFEYFSETQRNKGNFPGRFSGRQFSNSRSEMNVSTLELGDSALYLCASRSGRGDEKLFFGSGTQLSVL.